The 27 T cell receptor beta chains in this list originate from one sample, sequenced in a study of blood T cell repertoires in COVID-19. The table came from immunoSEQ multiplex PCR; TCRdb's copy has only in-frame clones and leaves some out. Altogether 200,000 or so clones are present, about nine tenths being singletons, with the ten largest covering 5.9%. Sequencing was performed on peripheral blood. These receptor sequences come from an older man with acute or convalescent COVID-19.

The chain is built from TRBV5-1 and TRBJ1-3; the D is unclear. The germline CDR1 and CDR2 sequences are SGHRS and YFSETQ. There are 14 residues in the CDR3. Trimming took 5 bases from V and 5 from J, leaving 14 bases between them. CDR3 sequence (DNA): TGCGCCAGCAGACCTGACCGCGGGAGAAACACCATATATTTT. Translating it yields CASRPDRGRNTIYF.

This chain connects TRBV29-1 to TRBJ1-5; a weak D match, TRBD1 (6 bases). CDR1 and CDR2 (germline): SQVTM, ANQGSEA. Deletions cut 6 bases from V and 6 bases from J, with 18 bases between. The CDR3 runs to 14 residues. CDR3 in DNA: TGCAGCGTAGTTACGGGCGTAGGGGGTCAGCCCCAGCATTTT. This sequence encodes CSVVTGVGGQPQHF.

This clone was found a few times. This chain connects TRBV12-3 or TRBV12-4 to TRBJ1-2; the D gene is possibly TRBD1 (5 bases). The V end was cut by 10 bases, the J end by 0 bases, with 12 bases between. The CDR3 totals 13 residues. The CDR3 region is CATSPGANYGYTF. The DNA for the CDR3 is TGTGCCACCAGCCCGGGGGCTAACTATGGCTACACCTTC.

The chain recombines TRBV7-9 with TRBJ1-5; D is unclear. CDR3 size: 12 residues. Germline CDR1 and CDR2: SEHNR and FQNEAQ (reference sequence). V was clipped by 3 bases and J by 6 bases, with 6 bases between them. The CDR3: CASSFPSQPQHF. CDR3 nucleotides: TGTGCCAGCAGCTTCCCCAGTCAGCCCCAGCATTTT.

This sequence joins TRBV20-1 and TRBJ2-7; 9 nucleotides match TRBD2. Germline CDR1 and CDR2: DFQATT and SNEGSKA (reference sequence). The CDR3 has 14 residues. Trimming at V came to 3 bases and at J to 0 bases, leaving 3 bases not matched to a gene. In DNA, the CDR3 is TGCAGTGCTAGTCGACTAGCGGACTCCTACGAGCAGTACTTC. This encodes CSASRLADSYEQYF.

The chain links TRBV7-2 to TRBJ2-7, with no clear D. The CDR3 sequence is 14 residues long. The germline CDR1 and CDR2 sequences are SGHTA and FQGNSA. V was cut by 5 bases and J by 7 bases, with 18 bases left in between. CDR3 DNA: TGTGCCAGCAGCCTTGATCTGAACGTACGGGAGCAGTACGTC. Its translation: CASSLDLNVREQYV.

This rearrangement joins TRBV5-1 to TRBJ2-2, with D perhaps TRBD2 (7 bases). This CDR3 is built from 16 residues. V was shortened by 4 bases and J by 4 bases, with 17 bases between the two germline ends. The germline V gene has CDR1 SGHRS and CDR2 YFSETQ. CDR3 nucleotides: TGCGCCAGCAGCCCCCCGGCGGGGGCCGGCACCGGGGAGCTGTTTTTT. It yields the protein CASSPPAGAGTGELFF.

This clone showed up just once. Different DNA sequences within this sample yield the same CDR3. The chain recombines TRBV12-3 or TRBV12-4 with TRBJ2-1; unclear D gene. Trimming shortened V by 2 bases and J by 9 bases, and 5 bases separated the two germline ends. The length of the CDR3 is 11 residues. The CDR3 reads CASSLRGEQFF. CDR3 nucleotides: TGTGCCAGCAGTTTAAGAGGTGAGCAGTTCTTC.

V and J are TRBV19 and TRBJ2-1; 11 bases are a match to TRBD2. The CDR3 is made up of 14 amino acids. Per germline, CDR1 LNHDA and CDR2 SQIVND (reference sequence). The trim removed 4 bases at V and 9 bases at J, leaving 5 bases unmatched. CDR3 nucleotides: TGTGCCAGTAGTAATAGCGGGAGGGCGACTGAGCAGTTCTTC. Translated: CASSNSGRATEQFF.

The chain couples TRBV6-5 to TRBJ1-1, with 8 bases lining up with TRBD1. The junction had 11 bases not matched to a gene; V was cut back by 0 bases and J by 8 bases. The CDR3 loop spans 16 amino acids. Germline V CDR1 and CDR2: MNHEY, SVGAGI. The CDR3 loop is CASSYSKGTGGVEAFF. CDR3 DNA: TGTGCCAGCAGTTACTCGAAAGGGACAGGAGGAGTCGAAGCTTTCTTT.

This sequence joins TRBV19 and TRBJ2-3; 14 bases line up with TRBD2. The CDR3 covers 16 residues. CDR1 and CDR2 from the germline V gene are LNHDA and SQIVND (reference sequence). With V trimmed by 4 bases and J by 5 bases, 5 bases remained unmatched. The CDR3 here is CASSTGTSGSRDTQYF. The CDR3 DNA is TGTGCCAGTAGTACCGGGACTAGCGGGAGCCGAGATACGCAGTATTTT.

CDR3 residues: CAISESGGSNEKLFF. CDR3 nucleotides: TGTGCCATCAGTGAATCAGGAGGGTCTAATGAAAAACTGTTTTTT. The V and J genes are TRBV10-3 and TRBJ1-4; D remains ambiguous. Trimming stripped 3 bases from V and 3 bases from J, with 11 bases between. Per the germline V gene, CDR1 is ENHRY and CDR2 is SYGVKD. This CDR3 comprises 15 residues.

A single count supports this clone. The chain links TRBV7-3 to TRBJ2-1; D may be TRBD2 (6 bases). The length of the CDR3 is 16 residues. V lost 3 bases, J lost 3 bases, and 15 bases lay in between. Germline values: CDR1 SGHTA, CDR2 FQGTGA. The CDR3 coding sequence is TGTGCCAGCAGCTTTGGACCCCCGGGGGTCTACAATGAGCAGTTCTTC. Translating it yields CASSFGPPGVYNEQFF.

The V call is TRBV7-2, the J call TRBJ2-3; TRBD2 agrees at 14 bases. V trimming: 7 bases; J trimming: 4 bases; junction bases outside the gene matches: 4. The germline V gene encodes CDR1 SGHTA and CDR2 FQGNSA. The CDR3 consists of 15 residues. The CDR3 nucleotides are TGTGCCAGCACGGCGGGACTAGCGGGGGCAGATACGCAGTATTTT. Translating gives CASTAGLAGADTQYF.

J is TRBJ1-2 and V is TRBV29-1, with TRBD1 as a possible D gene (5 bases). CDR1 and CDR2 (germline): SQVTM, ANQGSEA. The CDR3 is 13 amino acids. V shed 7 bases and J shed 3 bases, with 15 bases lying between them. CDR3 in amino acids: CSAGGPRDYGYTF. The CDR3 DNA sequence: TGCAGCGCCGGTGGGCCCAGGGACTATGGCTACACCTTC.

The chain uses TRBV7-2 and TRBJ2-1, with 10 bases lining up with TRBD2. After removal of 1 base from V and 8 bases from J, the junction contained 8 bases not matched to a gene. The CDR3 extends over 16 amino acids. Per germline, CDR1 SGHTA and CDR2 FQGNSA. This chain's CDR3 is CASSLVRLAGDDEQFF. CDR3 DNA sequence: TGTGCCAGCAGCTTAGTTCGTCTAGCGGGAGACGATGAGCAGTTCTTC.

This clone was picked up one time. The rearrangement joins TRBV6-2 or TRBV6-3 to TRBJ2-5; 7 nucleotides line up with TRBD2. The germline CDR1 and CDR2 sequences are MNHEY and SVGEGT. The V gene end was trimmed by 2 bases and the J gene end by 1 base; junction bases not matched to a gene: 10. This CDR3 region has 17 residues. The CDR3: CASSYRFPSGPQETQYF. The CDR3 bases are TGTGCCAGCAGTTACCGGTTTCCTAGCGGCCCCCAAGAGACCCAGTACTTC.

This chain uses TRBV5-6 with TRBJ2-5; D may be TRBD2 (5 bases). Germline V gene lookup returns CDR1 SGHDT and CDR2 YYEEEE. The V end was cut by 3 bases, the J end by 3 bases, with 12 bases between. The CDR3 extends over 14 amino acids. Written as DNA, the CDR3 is TGTGCCAGCAGCTCAGCCCCGCGGGAAGAGACCCAGTACTTC. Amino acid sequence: CASSSAPREETQYF.

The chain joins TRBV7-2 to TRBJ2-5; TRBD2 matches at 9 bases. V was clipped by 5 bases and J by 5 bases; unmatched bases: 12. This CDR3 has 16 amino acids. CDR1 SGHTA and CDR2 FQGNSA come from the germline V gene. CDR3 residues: CASSPLGEREVETQYF. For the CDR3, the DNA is TGTGCCAGCAGCCCCCTCGGGGAGCGGGAGGTGGAGACCCAGTACTTC.

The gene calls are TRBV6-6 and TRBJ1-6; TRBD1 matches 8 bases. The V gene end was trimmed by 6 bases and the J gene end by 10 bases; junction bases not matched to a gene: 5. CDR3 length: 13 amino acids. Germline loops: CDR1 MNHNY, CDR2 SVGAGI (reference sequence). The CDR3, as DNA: TGTGCCAGCAGGGACAGGGATACCTCACCCCTCCACTTT. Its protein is CASRDRDTSPLHF.

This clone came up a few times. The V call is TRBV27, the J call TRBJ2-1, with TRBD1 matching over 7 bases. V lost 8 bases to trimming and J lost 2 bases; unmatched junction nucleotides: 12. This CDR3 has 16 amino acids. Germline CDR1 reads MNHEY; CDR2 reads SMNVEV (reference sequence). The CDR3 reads CASGFRQGRAYNEQFF. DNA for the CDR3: TGTGCCAGCGGATTTAGACAGGGTAGAGCCTACAATGAGCAGTTCTTC.

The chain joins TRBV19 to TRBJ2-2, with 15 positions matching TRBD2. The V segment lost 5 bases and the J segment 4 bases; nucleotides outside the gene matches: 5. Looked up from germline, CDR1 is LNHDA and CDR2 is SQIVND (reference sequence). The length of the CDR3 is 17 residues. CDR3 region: CASSPRTSGRGTGELFF. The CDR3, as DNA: TGTGCCAGTAGTCCCAGGACTAGCGGGAGGGGCACCGGGGAGCTGTTTTTT.

The CDR3 nucleotides read TGTGCCAGCAGCGTAGGGCAGGGAAGGTTCTACGAGCAGTACTTC. Residues: CASSVGQGRFYEQYF. This chain joins TRBV9 and TRBJ2-7; TRBD1 is a possible D gene (5 bases). Germline V lookup: CDR1 SGDLS, CDR2 YYNGEE. V dropped 0 bases and J dropped 3 bases, with 13 bases sitting between them. This CDR3 region has 15 residues.

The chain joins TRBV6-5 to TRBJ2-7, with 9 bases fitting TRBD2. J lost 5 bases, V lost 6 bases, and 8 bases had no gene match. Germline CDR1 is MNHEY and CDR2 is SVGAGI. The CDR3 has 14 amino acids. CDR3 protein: CASRSLAGSHEQYV. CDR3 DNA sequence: TGTGCCAGCAGATCGCTAGCGGGATCCCACGAGCAGTACGTC.

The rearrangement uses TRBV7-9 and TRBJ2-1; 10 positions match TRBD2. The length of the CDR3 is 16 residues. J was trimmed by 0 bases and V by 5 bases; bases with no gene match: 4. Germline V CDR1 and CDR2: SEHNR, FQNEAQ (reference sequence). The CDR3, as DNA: TGTGCCAGCAGCCTCACTAGCGGGAACTCCTACAATGAGCAGTTCTTC. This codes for CASSLTSGNSYNEQFF. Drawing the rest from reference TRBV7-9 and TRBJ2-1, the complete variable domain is DTGVSQNPRHKITKRGQNVTFRCDPISEHNRLYWYRQTLGQGPEFLTYFQNEAQLEKSRLLSDRFSAERPKGSFSTLEIQRTEQGDSAMYLCASSLTSGNSYNEQFFGPGTRLTVL.

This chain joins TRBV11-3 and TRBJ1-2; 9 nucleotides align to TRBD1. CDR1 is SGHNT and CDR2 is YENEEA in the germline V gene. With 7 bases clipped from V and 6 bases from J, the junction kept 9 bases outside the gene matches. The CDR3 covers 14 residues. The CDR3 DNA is TGTGCCAGCAAGCCGGGACAGGGTTCCGATGGCTACACCTTC. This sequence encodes CASKPGQGSDGYTF.

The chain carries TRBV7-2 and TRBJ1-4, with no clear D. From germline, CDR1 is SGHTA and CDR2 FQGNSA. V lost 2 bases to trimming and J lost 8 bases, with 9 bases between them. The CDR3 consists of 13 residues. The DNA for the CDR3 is TGTGCCAGCAGCTTACGGGGAGGGGAAAAACTGTTTTTT. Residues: CASSLRGGEKLFF.